A selection of T cell receptor beta chains follows, all from one sample in a study of cytomegalovirus exposure and HLA in healthy donors. Some clones are missing from TCRdb's copy, which holds only in-frame ones; the method was immunoSEQ multiplex PCR. The top ten clones hold 4.5% to 5.5% of a sample with over 100,000 clones, 55% to 75% of them seen once. Sample: PBMCs. All receptors come from a woman in her 70s in good health and CMV-seropositive. CDR3s include the opening cysteine and the closing phenylalanine or tryptophan. The D gene is left open where the match is weak. Clone size is shown for a subset of rows, as once, few, many or a class of expanded clone.

d_call j_call clone_size v_call cdr3_aa cdr3_nt
TRBD1 TRBJ2-1 - TRBV7-2 CASSSGQGAAGGQFF TGTGCCAGCAGCTCTGGACAGGGGGCTGCGGGTGGGCAGTTCTTC
- TRBJ2-7 - TRBV11-2 CASSLNSYEQYF TGTGCCAGCAGCTTAAACAGTTACGAGCAGTACTTC
- TRBJ1-2 - TRBV5-6 CASSGLGREYF TGTGCCAGCAGCGGTCTCGGGAGAGAATACTTC
TRBD1 TRBJ1-3 few TRBV6-6 CASSYSTGVSGNTIYF TGTGCCAGCAGTTACTCGACAGGGGTCTCTGGAAACACCATATATTTT
- TRBJ1-1 - TRBV6-5 CASSYSSQTNTEAFF TGTGCCAGCAGTTACTCGTCGCAGACTAACACTGAAGCTTTCTTT
- TRBJ2-7 - TRBV27 CASRSGTPISYEQYF TGTGCCAGCAGATCCGGGACTCCGATCTCCTACGAGCAGTACTTC
TRBD2 TRBJ2-5 - TRBV30 CAWRTPSGGKETQYF TGTGCCTGGAGAACCCCTAGCGGGGGTAAAGAGACCCAGTACTTC
- TRBJ2-5 - TRBV5-1 CASSLRSAGETQYF TGCGCCAGCAGCTTGAGGTCTGCAGGGGAGACCCAGTACTTC
TRBD1 TRBJ1-1 - TRBV7-8 CASSFGQGGTEAFF TGTGCCAGCAGCTTTGGACAGGGTGGCACTGAAGCTTTCTTT
- TRBJ1-4 - TRBV30 CAWSVTAVNEKLFF TGTGCCTGGAGTGTTACAGCAGTTAATGAAAAACTGTTTTTT
TRBD1 TRBJ1-1 - TRBV5-1 CASSLDRGGTEAFF TGCGCCAGCAGCTTGGACAGGGGGGGCACTGAAGCTTTCTTT
- TRBJ2-2 - TRBV5-4 CASSSPGGAAGELFF TGTGCCAGCAGCTCCCCTGGTGGGGCCGCCGGGGAGCTGTTTTTT
- TRBJ2-5 - TRBV7-2 CASSSGLIQETQYF TGTGCCAGCAGTTCTGGACTTATCCAAGAGACCCAGTACTTC
- TRBJ2-3 few TRBV5-1 CASSFRPGGTDTQYF TGCGCCAGCAGCTTTAGGCCAGGGGGCACAGATACGCAGTATTTT
TRBD1 TRBJ1-1 - TRBV11-3 CASSRQGNTEAFF TGTGCCAGCAGCCGACAGGGGAACACTGAAGCTTTCTTT
- TRBJ2-7 - TRBV20-1 CSARGPLEQYF TGCAGTGCTAGGGGGCCCCTAGAGCAGTACTTC
TRBD1 TRBJ1-5 - TRBV12-5 CASGFLQALWDRGMGSNQPQHF TGTGCTAGTGGTTTTCTTCAGGCTTTGTGGGACAGGGGAATGGGGAGCAATCAGCCCCAGCATTTT
- TRBJ1-3 few TRBV29-1 CSPGWRGKRNTIYF TGCAGCCCGGGTTGGAGGGGAAAGAGAAACACCATATATTTT
- TRBJ1-6 few TRBV5-4 CASSTGSSSYNSPLHF TGTGCCAGCAGCACAGGGTCGAGCTCCTATAATTCACCCCTCCACTTT
TRBD1 TRBJ2-5 - TRBV6-5 CASSRQGRETQYF TGTGCCAGCAGTCGACAGGGACGAGAGACCCAGTACTTC
- TRBJ1-5 few TRBV6-5 CASSEAVSNQPQHF TGTGCCAGCAGTGAGGCAGTGAGCAATCAGCCCCAGCATTTT
TRBD1 TRBJ1-5 - TRBV6-6 CASTISTGGGQPQHF TGTGCCAGCACCATATCTACAGGGGGCGGACAGCCCCAGCATTTT
- TRBJ1-2 - TRBV7-2 CASSEEGLGYTF TGTGCCAGCAGCGAGGAGGGTCTTGGCTACACCTTC
- TRBJ1-4 - TRBV5-1 CASSLSQGNEKLFF TGCGCCAGCAGCTTGAGCCAGGGGAATGAAAAACTGTTTTTT
TRBD1 TRBJ2-5 - TRBV7-9 CASSPSTGSGETQYF TGTGCCAGCAGCCCCTCGACAGGGAGTGGGGAGACCCAGTACTTC
- TRBJ1-1 - TRBV6-1 CASSEAGQGPYTEAFF TGTGCCAGCAGTGAAGCGGGCCAGGGGCCTTACACTGAAGCTTTCTTT
TRBD1 TRBJ1-5 - TRBV19 CASSIERGQPNQPQHF TGTGCCAGTAGTATAGAAAGGGGACAGCCCAATCAGCCCCAGCATTTT